This T cell receptor beta chain appears in the sequencing data of a study of OX40 agonist ivuxolimab in advanced cancers. Study-level background: Enrollees could have had prior anti-PD-1, anti-PD-L1 or anti-CTLA-4 therapy, which about 42% had received. Study-wide results and caveats: Relative to CD4+ cells, CD8+ T cells on average had more expanded clones.

Libraries were prepared by immunoSEQ multiplex PCR; TCRdb keeps only in-frame clonotypes and omits some of them. The table has roughly 120,000 clones, approximately 89% seen once. About this clone: Its antigen remains unknown.

V was clipped by 5 bases and J by 3 bases, with 14 bases between them. The CDR3 spans 15 residues. Germline CDR1 SGHVS, CDR2 FNYEAQ. The sequences come from CD4+ or CD8+ T cells sorted from blood, collected in a trial of the OX40 agonist ivuxolimab. The clonotype comes from an adult with an advanced solid tumor such as melanoma, head and neck, liver or kidney cancer. The chain joins TRBV7-6 to TRBJ2-1; possible D gene TRBD2, 7 bases. CDR3 nucleotide sequence: TGTGCCAGCAGCCTCCGGGGGGCCAACTACAATGAGCAGTTCTTC. Its translation: CASSLRGANYNEQFF.